This TCR beta chain came from a study of blood T cell repertoires in COVID-19. TCRdb's table, derived via immunoSEQ multiplex PCR, lists solely in-frame clones and lacks some. Among 300,000 or so clones listed, 85% to 90% were seen once. CDR1 and CDR2 (germline): SGHRS, YFSETQ. With 1 base removed from V and 4 bases from J, the gap between germline ends came to 11 bases. This CDR3 has 14 residues. J is TRBJ1-2 and V is TRBV5-1, with D possibly TRBD1 on 6 matching bases. The receptor was derived from a woman aged 45-60 years who had been exposed to COVID-19. Sequencing input: PBMCs or T cells enriched from blood (not recorded which). The CDR3 spells CASSLTDRLYGYTF. For the CDR3, the DNA is TGCGCCAGCAGCTTGACCGACAGGCTCTATGGCTACACCTTC.